The 32 T cell receptor beta chains presented below share a single source sample, sequenced in a study of blood T cell repertoires in COVID-19. Libraries were prepared by immunoSEQ multiplex PCR; TCRdb keeps only in-frame clonotypes and omits some of them. The sample shows 200,000 to 250,000 clones, around 82% of them seen only once. The source material was peripheral blood. Every receptor here comes from a woman in her thirties or forties with acute or convalescent COVID-19.

The chain joins TRBV27 to TRBJ2-7, with TRBD1 as a possible D gene (5 bases). The CDR3 sequence is 14 residues long. V was cut by 4 bases and J by 0 bases, with 10 bases left in between. From germline, CDR1 is MNHEY and CDR2 SMNVEV (reference sequence). Here the CDR3 reads CASSWGGGSYEQYF. The CDR3 coding sequence is TGTGCCAGCAGTTGGGGCGGTGGCTCCTACGAGCAGTACTTC.

This chain connects TRBV5-8 to TRBJ2-7; 8 nucleotides align to TRBD1. V lost 3 bases, J lost 0 bases, and 8 bases stayed unmatched. CDR3 length: 16 residues. Per germline, CDR1 SGHTS and CDR2 YDEGEE. In DNA, the CDR3 is TGTGCCAGCAGCTCCAGACGGACAGGGCACTCCTACGAGCAGTACTTC. Translation: CASSSRRTGHSYEQYF. Based on the CDR3 plus reference TRBV5-8 and TRBJ2-7, the full variable domain is EAGVTQSPTHLIKTRGQQATLRCSPISGHTSVYWYQQALGLGLQFLLWYDEGEERNRGNFPPRFSGRQFPNYSSELNVNALELEDSALYLCASSSRRTGHSYEQYFGPGTRLTVT.

The chain employs TRBV6-2 or TRBV6-3 and TRBJ2-3, with a weak D call TRBD2 (6 bases). Germline CDR1 reads MNHEY; CDR2 reads SVGEGT. Between the trimmed V and J ends, which lost 2 bases and 3 bases, there was a span of 15 bases. CDR3 size: 16 residues. CDR3 region: CASSYLGRAGTDTQYF. CDR3 coding DNA: TGTGCCAGCAGTTACCTAGGGAGAGCGGGTACAGATACGCAGTATTTT.

The chain joins TRBV21-1 to TRBJ2-1; TRBD2, the D gene given by the table, was not confirmed from the DNA. TRBV21-1 is a known pseudogene. This CDR3 has 16 residues. The CDR3 DNA reads TGTGCCAGCAGCAGTTCTAGCGGGAGGCCCTACAATGAGCAGTTCTTC. Residues: CASSSSSGRPYNEQFF.

This clone was detected once. The sample has other DNA sequences that encode this CDR3 too. The V and J genes are TRBV5-6 and TRBJ2-7; 9 nucleotides match TRBD1. V shed 5 bases and J 7 bases; nucleotides not matched to a gene: 7. The germline V gene has CDR1 SGHDT and CDR2 YYEEEE. This CDR3 is built from 13 residues. The CDR3 is CASRKTGGWEQYF. CDR3 nucleotide sequence: TGTGCCAGCAGAAAGACAGGGGGGTGGGAGCAGTACTTC.

Only a few counts were recorded for this clone. The chain carries TRBV6-5 and TRBJ2-6, with unresolved D. The germline gives CDR1 MNHEY, CDR2 SVGAGI. The V end lost 6 bases, the J end lost 3 bases, and 6 bases lay between the germline ends. The CDR3 contains 13 residues. CDR3 sequence reads: CASRANGANVLTF. As DNA, the CDR3 is TGTGCCAGCAGGGCCAATGGGGCCAACGTCCTGACTTTC.

This sequence joins TRBV11-2 and TRBJ2-7; 7 bases are shared with TRBD1. Trimming at V came to 0 bases and at J to 1 base, leaving 12 bases not matched to a gene. From germline, CDR1 is SGHAT and CDR2 FQNNGV. The CDR3 contains 18 residues. In DNA form, the CDR3 reads TGTGCCAGCAGCTTAGATCCGGCAGCCGACAGGGCATCCTACGAGCAGTACTTC. Protein sequence: CASSLDPAADRASYEQYF. The full variable domain, completed using reference TRBV11-2 and TRBJ2-7, is EAGVAQSPRYKIIEKRQSVAFWCNPISGHATLYWYQQILGQGPKLLIQFQNNGVVDDSQLPKDRFSAERLKGVDSTLKIQPAKLEDSAVYLCASSLDPAADRASYEQYFGPGTRLTVT.

The chain couples TRBV3-1 (or the pseudogene TRBV3-2) to TRBJ1-5; TRBD1 matches at 7 bases. The germline V gene has CDR1 LGHDT and CDR2 YNNKEL (reference sequence). CDR3 size: 21 residues. Trimming took 1 base from V and 1 from J; bases not matched to a gene: 19. The CDR3, as DNA: TGTGCCAGCAGCCAAGGACCGATGACAGGGAGGATGGTGAGGAGCAATCAGCCCCAGCATTTT. This gives the protein CASSQGPMTGRMVRSNQPQHF.

This chain uses TRBV19 with TRBJ2-3, with TRBD2 matching over 7 bases. Trimming at V came to 3 bases and at J to 0 bases, leaving 9 bases not matched to a gene. CDR1 is LNHDA and CDR2 is SQIVND in the germline V gene (reference sequence). The length of the CDR3 is 17 residues. CDR3: CASSIWSSGSSTDTQYF. The CDR3 bases are TGTGCCAGTAGTATCTGGTCTAGCGGAAGTAGCACAGATACGCAGTATTTT. Using reference TRBV19 and TRBJ2-3 for the parts outside the CDR3, the full variable domain is DGGITQSPKYLFRKEGQNVTLSCEQNLNHDAMYWYRQDPGQGLRLIYYSQIVNDFQKGDIAEGYSVSREKKESFPLTVTSAQKNPTAFYLCASSIWSSGSSTDTQYFGPGTRLTVL.

In DNA form, the CDR3 reads TGTGCCAGCAGCTTAGGGATCGGACAGTCTGAAGCTTTCTTT. Its protein product is CASSLGIGQSEAFF. V gene TRBV13 combines with J gene TRBJ1-1, with TRBD1 as a possible D gene (6 bases). Trimming removed 0 bases from V and 6 bases from J, with 11 bases in between. There are 14 residues in the CDR3. CDR1 and CDR2 (germline): PRHDT, FYEKMQ (reference sequence).

This clone has more than one count but fewer than ten. V and J are TRBV29-1 and TRBJ2-1; 9 nucleotides line up with TRBD1. With V trimmed by 6 bases and J by 6 bases, 12 bases remained unmatched. The CDR3 extends over 15 amino acids. The germline gives CDR1 SQVTM, CDR2 ANQGSEA. This CDR3 is CSVRSQQGALNEQFF. CDR3 in DNA: TGCAGCGTACGTTCCCAACAGGGGGCTCTCAATGAGCAGTTCTTC.

This clone appeared a few times. The CDR3 is CASSEEGGDSYEQYF. CDR3 nucleotides: TGTGCCAGCAGTGAAGAGGGGGGGGATTCCTACGAGCAGTACTTC. The V and J genes are TRBV2 and TRBJ2-7; D is perhaps TRBD2 (7 bases). Germline V gene sequence: CDR1 SNHLY, CDR2 FYNNEI. Trimming shortened V by 1 base and J by 1 base, and 11 bases separated the two germline ends. There are 15 residues in the CDR3. Based on the CDR3 plus reference TRBV2 and TRBJ2-7, the full variable domain is EPEVTQTPSHQVTQMGQEVILRCVPISNHLYFYWYRQILGQKVEFLVSFYNNEISEKSEIFDDQFSVERPDGSNFTLKIRSTKLEDSAMYFCASSEEGGDSYEQYFGPGTRLTVT.

V usage is TRBV5-1 and J usage is TRBJ2-3, with D perhaps TRBD2 (6 bases). The germline V gene encodes CDR1 SGHRS and CDR2 YFSETQ. The CDR3 has 14 amino acids. The germline V and J ends were trimmed by 4 bases and 6 bases, with 15 bases remaining between them. The CDR3 protein is CASSRGGVPDTQYF. CDR3 sequence (DNA): TGCGCCAGCAGCCGAGGAGGGGTTCCGGATACGCAGTATTTT.

This clone was observed once. The chain joins TRBV5-1 to TRBJ1-6; D unresolved. Germline V gives CDR1 SGHRS, CDR2 YFSETQ. The ends were cut back, 4 bases at V and 7 bases at J, with 9 bases in the middle. The CDR3 totals 13 residues. DNA for the CDR3: TGCGCCAGCAGCCTGTACAGAAATTCACCCCTCCACTTT. This encodes CASSLYRNSPLHF.

This rearrangement joins TRBV21-1 to TRBJ1-2; TRBD1 was called by the table and not checked on the DNA. TRBV21-1 is deemed a pseudogene. The CDR3 has 18 amino acids. Here the CDR3 reads CASSKGGTVNTGLYGYTF. CDR3 in DNA: TGTGCCAGCAGCAAGGGCGGGACAGTAAATACGGGTCTCTATGGCTACACCTTC.

V gene TRBV3-1 (or the pseudogene TRBV3-2) combines with J gene TRBJ2-5, with 7 bases lining up with TRBD1. The length of the CDR3 is 14 residues. From germline, CDR1 is LGHDT and CDR2 YNNKEL (reference sequence). Trimming at V came to 4 bases and at J to 2 bases, leaving 4 bases not matched to a gene. In DNA form, the CDR3 reads TGTGCCAGCAGCCGGACAGGTGGGCAAGAGACCCAGTACTTC. This gives the protein CASSRTGGQETQYF.

This chain connects TRBV27 to TRBJ2-7; TRBD1 agrees at 8 bases. The CDR3 totals 15 residues. J was trimmed by 0 bases and V by 5 bases; bases with no gene match: 6. Germline V gene sequence: CDR1 MNHEY, CDR2 SMNVEV (reference sequence). As DNA, the CDR3 is TGTGCCAGCAGTAATACAGGGGGATACTCCTACGAGCAGTACTTC. Its translation: CASSNTGGYSYEQYF.

In its sample, this clone was seen a few times. The chain employs TRBV3-1 (or the pseudogene TRBV3-2) and TRBJ1-2; maybe TRBD1 (6 bases). V was clipped by 4 bases and J by 2 bases, with 11 bases between them. Germline V gene data show CDR1 as LGHDT and CDR2 as YNNKEL (reference sequence). The CDR3 spans 14 residues. The CDR3 region is CASSRTDSNYGYTF. CDR3 sequence (DNA): TGTGCCAGCAGCCGGACAGATTCCAACTATGGCTACACCTTC.

J is TRBJ2-7 and V is TRBV28, with D possibly being TRBD1 (5 bases). From germline, CDR1 is MDHEN and CDR2 SYDVKM. The V and J ends lost 5 bases and 3 bases respectively, with 20 bases between them. The CDR3 is 16 amino acids. This CDR3 reads CASSTTVTILYYEQYF. Here the CDR3 DNA reads TGTGCCAGCAGTACGACAGTGACCATTCTGTACTACGAGCAGTACTTC.

There are a few counts of this clone. The chain carries TRBV19 and TRBJ2-1; 10 positions match TRBD2. V trimming: 7 bases; J trimming: 3 bases; junction bases outside the gene matches: 6. The CDR3 runs to 15 residues. CDR1 LNHDA and CDR2 SQIVND come from the germline V gene (reference sequence). The DNA of the CDR3 is TGTGCCAGTACTTCTCGACTAGCGGGCTACAATGAGCAGTTCTTC. This gives the protein CASTSRLAGYNEQFF.

This clone was found once. Other DNA sequences in this specimen translate into the identical CDR3. V usage is TRBV5-6 and J usage is TRBJ2-3; D perhaps matches TRBD1 (6 bases). Looked up from germline, CDR1 is SGHDT and CDR2 is YYEEEE. This CDR3 has 13 residues. V lost 5 bases and J 3 bases, leaving 10 bases between the germline ends. The CDR3 loop is CASSRQGTDTQYF. CDR3 DNA sequence: TGTGCCAGCAGTCGGCAGGGGACAGATACGCAGTATTTT.

V and J are TRBV2 and TRBJ2-3, with TRBD2 matching 11 bases. CDR3 length: 15 residues. V was clipped by 5 bases and J by 2 bases; unmatched bases: 3. CDR1 and CDR2 (germline): SNHLY, FYNNEI. The CDR3 DNA follows: TGTGCCAGCAGTCTAGCGGGGGGCTTCACAGATACGCAGTATTTT. The encoded protein is CASSLAGGFTDTQYF. The variable domain in full, with the rest retrieved from reference TRBV2 and TRBJ2-3, is EPEVTQTPSHQVTQMGQEVILRCVPISNHLYFYWYRQILGQKVEFLVSFYNNEISEKSEIFDDQFSVERPDGSNFTLKIRSTKLEDSAMYFCASSLAGGFTDTQYFGPGTRLTVL.

This rearrangement joins TRBV7-6 to TRBJ1-3, with D possibly being TRBD1 (5 bases). Trimming pared 3 bases from V and 4 bases from J, leaving 13 bases between. CDR3 size: 15 residues. Per the germline V gene, CDR1 is SGHVS and CDR2 is FNYEAQ. CDR3 nucleotides: TGTGCCAGCAGCTTCGATGGGGCGGGAGGAAACACCATATATTTT. It specifies CASSFDGAGGNTIYF.

V is TRBV5-1 and J is TRBJ2-1; a weak D match, TRBD1 (6 bases). CDR1 and CDR2 from the germline V gene are SGHRS and YFSETQ. The CDR3 loop spans 14 amino acids. V was pared by 4 bases and J by 4 bases, with 12 bases between. Written as DNA, the CDR3 is TGCGCCAGCAGCCCCTCAGGGGCATACAATGAGCAGTTCTTC. It codes for CASSPSGAYNEQFF.

The V gene is TRBV11-2, the J gene TRBJ2-3, with a tentative D call TRBD1 (5 bases). The CDR3 totals 16 residues. Per the germline V gene, CDR1 is SGHAT and CDR2 is FQNNGV. V was cut by 6 bases and J by 1 base, with 17 bases left in between. The CDR3 is CASSPMTARRTDTQYF. The DNA of the CDR3 is TGTGCCAGCAGTCCGATGACAGCCCGCCGCACAGATACGCAGTATTTT.

The chain has TRBV27 and TRBJ2-1; TRBD2 agrees at 10 bases. Germline lookup yields CDR1 MNHEY and CDR2 SMNVEV (reference sequence). The J segment lost 5 bases and the V segment lost 4 bases, leaving 8 bases of the junction unmatched. This CDR3 is built from 16 residues. DNA of the CDR3: TGTGCCAGCAGTTCCAATAGCGGGAGGATGAACAATGAGCAGTTCTTC. As protein: CASSSNSGRMNNEQFF.

The genes are TRBV7-9 and TRBJ2-1, with TRBD2 matching 10 bases. CDR3 size: 18 residues. V lost 4 bases and J lost 3; bases outside the gene matches: 12. Germline values: CDR1 SEHNR, CDR2 FQNEAQ (reference sequence). The CDR3 DNA follows: TGTGCCAGCAGCTCCGGGACTAGCGACCTCCCTATCTACAATGAGCAGTTCTTC. It specifies CASSSGTSDLPIYNEQFF.

In its sample, this clone was seen once. The J gene is TRBJ1-4, the V gene TRBV6-5; D is unresolved. Trimming took 5 bases from V and 11 from J, leaving 12 bases between them. The CDR3 has 12 amino acids. Germline V gene data show CDR1 as MNHEY and CDR2 as SVGAGI. Here the CDR3 DNA reads TGTGCCAGCAGTCAGGATCACAAGAAACTGTTTTTT. Protein: CASSQDHKKLFF.

The chain carries TRBV27 and TRBJ1-5; 9 positions match TRBD1. The CDR3 extends over 17 amino acids. Germline CDR1 is MNHEY and CDR2 is SMNVEV (reference sequence). Unmatched junction bases numbered 11, after V lost 5 bases and J lost 3 bases. Here the CDR3 reads CASSPKLRTGDNQPQHF. The CDR3 nucleotides read TGTGCCAGCAGTCCGAAGCTCCGGACAGGGGACAATCAGCCCCAGCATTTT.

The chain couples TRBV2 to TRBJ2-1, with 7 nucleotides matching TRBD2. Germline V gene lookup returns CDR1 SNHLY and CDR2 FYNNEI. The CDR3 contains 13 residues. After removal of 5 bases from V and 10 bases from J, the junction contained 8 bases not matched to a gene. The CDR3: CASSWVGGGEQFF. DNA of the CDR3: TGTGCCAGCAGTTGGGTTGGCGGGGGAGAGCAGTTCTTC. Variable domain in full (rest from reference TRBV2 and TRBJ2-1): EPEVTQTPSHQVTQMGQEVILRCVPISNHLYFYWYRQILGQKVEFLVSFYNNEISEKSEIFDDQFSVERPDGSNFTLKIRSTKLEDSAMYFCASSWVGGGEQFFGPGTRLTVL.

J is TRBJ2-3 and V is TRBV10-1; TRBD2 aligns across 8 bases. With V trimmed by 0 bases and J by 3 bases, 20 bases remained unmatched. The CDR3 runs 21 residues. The germline CDR1 and CDR2 sequences are WNHNN and SYGVQD (reference sequence). CDR3 in DNA: TGCGCCAGCAGTGAGTCTAAGGGAGGGAGCGGGAGCGTTTCGGGGACAGATACGCAGTATTTT. It encodes CASSESKGGSGSVSGTDTQYF.

The chain is built from TRBV5-8 and TRBJ2-1, with D uncertain. This CDR3 has 13 amino acids. Trimming pared 3 bases from V and 4 bases from J, leaving 8 bases between. Germline CDR1 and CDR2: SGHTS and YDEGEE. The CDR3 DNA reads TGTGCCAGCAGCTCCCAGTTTTACAATGAGCAGTTCTTC. Encoded protein: CASSSQFYNEQFF. The complete variable domain, with remaining parts taken from reference TRBV5-8 and TRBJ2-1, reads EAGVTQSPTHLIKTRGQQATLRCSPISGHTSVYWYQQALGLGLQFLLWYDEGEERNRGNFPPRFSGRQFPNYSSELNVNALELEDSALYLCASSSQFYNEQFFGPGTRLTVL.